This T cell receptor (beta chain) was identified during a study of blood T cells in healthy people across ages. This CDR3 region has 15 residues. Losses at the gene ends were 0 bases for V and 6 bases for J; bases not matched to a gene: 5. Germline V gene data show CDR1 as SGHRS and CDR2 as YFSETQ. Together with a sample-barcoded 5' primer, a J-beta primer mix was included in a second PCR lasting roughly 6 to 12 cycles. In TCRdb, the 5' RACE reads were re-called with MiXCR into one record per CDR3 protein. The data contain approximately 1,700,000 distinct CDR3 sequences, approximately 39% of them seen just once; the ten biggest clones take up around 23%.

The V and J genes are TRBV5-1 and TRBJ2-1; TRBD1 matches 8 bases. Material: blood. The receptor was derived from a human donor in good health. CDR3 bases: TGCGCCAGCAGCTTGGTGGACAGGGATTCCAATGAGCAGTTCTTC. As protein: CASSLVDRDSNEQFF.